Presented here are 23 T cell receptor beta chains from one specimen sequenced in a study of T-cell memory formation after mild COVID-19. Each CDR3 protein gets one entry after TCRdb re-called the 5' RACE reads with MiXCR. This sample yields roughly 620,000 distinct CDR3 sequences, of which roughly 18% are seen a single time; about 12% belongs to the top ten. Material for sequencing was PBMCs or a T cell subset sorted from them (not recorded which). The receptors shown here come from an adult woman who had mild COVID-19 (a few samples of this study predate the infection). Cell type and time point are not known.

This chain connects TRBV5-1 to TRBJ2-5, with D possibly being TRBD1 (6 bases). V shed 2 bases and J shed 3 bases, with 11 bases lying between them. The CDR3 runs to 14 residues. CDR1 is SGHRS, CDR2 YFSETQ, per germline. The DNA for the CDR3 is TGCGCCAGCAGCTTTACGGACAGCAAAGAGACCCAGTACTTC. This encodes CASSFTDSKETQYF.

The genes are TRBV29-1 and TRBJ2-1; 11 positions agree with TRBD2. The ends lost 7 bases at V and 6 bases at J; junction bases unmatched: 11. The CDR3 is made up of 15 amino acids. Germline CDR1 is SQVTM and CDR2 is ANQGSEA. The CDR3 coding sequence is TGCAGCGCAGATGTAGCGGGGGGGCTCGGCAATGAGCAGTTCTTC. The encoded protein is CSADVAGGLGNEQFF.

The CDR3 DNA sequence: TGCGCCAGCAGCTTGAGCGGGATAGCGGGAGGTCTGGAGCAGTACTTC. It specifies CASSLSGIAGGLEQYF. The chain carries TRBV5-1 and TRBJ2-7; 10 bases fit TRBD2. Germline V gene data show CDR1 as SGHRS and CDR2 as YFSETQ. J was trimmed by 7 bases and V by 1 base; bases with no gene match: 11. The CDR3 is 16 amino acids. Variable domain in full (rest from reference TRBV5-1 and TRBJ2-7): KAGVTQTPRYLIKTRGQQVTLSCSPISGHRSVSWYQQTPGQGLQFLFEYFSETQRNKGNFPGRFSGRQFSNSRSEMNVSTLELGDSALYLCASSLSGIAGGLEQYFGPGTRLTVT.

This chain joins TRBV20-1 and TRBJ1-1; weak D call: TRBD1 (5 bases). CDR3 size: 13 residues. CDR1 and CDR2 (germline): DFQATT, SNEGSKA (reference sequence). Deletions cut 0 bases from V and 3 bases from J, with 8 bases between. For the CDR3, the DNA is TGCAGTGCTAGAGATTTCAGGGACACTGAAGCTTTCTTT. This sequence encodes CSARDFRDTEAFF.

This clonotype showed up many times. This chain uses TRBV20-1 with TRBJ2-4, with D possibly called TRBD1 or TRBD2 (6 bases each). Germline CDR1 reads DFQATT; CDR2 reads SNEGSKA (reference sequence). V lost 5 bases to trimming and J lost 3 bases, with 14 bases between them. This CDR3 comprises 14 residues. The CDR3 bases are TGCAGTGCTGGGGATGGAGGGGGCAAAAACATTCAGTACTTC. Translating it yields CSAGDGGGKNIQYF.

This clonotype has only a few counts. This chain uses TRBV20-1 with TRBJ2-5; D ambiguous. The germline V and J ends were trimmed by 0 bases and 2 bases, with 19 bases remaining between them. The CDR3 sequence is 17 residues long. Germline-derived CDR1 and CDR2 are DFQATT and SNEGSKA (reference sequence). The chain's CDR3 is CSARDLDLESFQETQYF. The CDR3 DNA reads TGCAGTGCTAGAGATCTTGATCTGGAGAGTTTTCAAGAGACCCAGTACTTC.

This clonotype has a count of ten or more. V gene TRBV29-1 combines with J gene TRBJ2-7; 7 bases line up with TRBD1. Per germline, CDR1 SQVTM and CDR2 ANQGSEA. Trimming at V came to 3 bases and at J to 1 base, leaving 0 bases not matched to a gene. The CDR3 loop spans 12 amino acids. Written as DNA, the CDR3 is TGCAGCGTTGAGGGACAGTCCTACGAGCAGTACTTC. Translating it yields CSVEGQSYEQYF.

This clonotype was counted only a few times. The chain couples TRBV6-6 to TRBJ2-6, with 9 bases fitting TRBD1. J was trimmed by 2 bases and V by 6 bases; bases with no gene match: 5. Per the germline V gene, CDR1 is MNHNY and CDR2 is SVGAGI (reference sequence). The CDR3 contains 16 residues. CDR3 amino acids: CASRRDRVAGANVLTF. Written as DNA, the CDR3 is TGTGCCAGCAGACGGGACAGGGTAGCTGGGGCCAACGTCCTGACTTTC.

The chain recombines TRBV18 with TRBJ2-7, with D perhaps TRBD2 (6 bases). The CDR3 has 14 residues. Germline CDR1 and CDR2: KGHSH and LQKENI. With 6 bases removed from V and 6 bases from J, the gap between germline ends came to 18 bases. CDR3 sequence (DNA): TGTGCCAGCTCCCCTGGCGGGGTATCTCTCGAGCAGTACTTC. It is translated as CASSPGGVSLEQYF.

The chain uses TRBV2 and TRBJ2-2; D possibly corresponds to TRBD2 (6 bases). From germline, CDR1 is SNHLY and CDR2 FYNNEI. This CDR3 contains 14 residues. With 10 bases removed from V and 1 base from J, the gap between germline ends came to 13 bases. CDR3 region: CATRRELNTGELFF. The CDR3 nucleotides are TGTGCCACCCGGAGGGAATTGAACACCGGGGAGCTGTTTTTT. Filled out from reference TRBV2 and TRBJ2-2, the complete variable domain reads EPEVTQTPSHQVTQMGQEVILRCVPISNHLYFYWYRQILGQKVEFLVSFYNNEISEKSEIFDDQFSVERPDGSNFTLKIRSTKLEDSAMYFCATRRELNTGELFFGEGSRLTVL.

This clonotype was counted between two and nine times. This sequence joins TRBV5-1 and TRBJ2-2, with D maybe TRBD2 (5 bases). The CDR3 has 13 amino acids. Germline lookup yields CDR1 SGHRS and CDR2 YFSETQ. V lost 7 bases, J lost 0 bases, and 7 bases lay in between. The CDR3 sequence is CASRTANTGELFF. CDR3 DNA: TGCGCCAGCCGGACTGCGAACACCGGGGAGCTGTTTTTT.

This clonotype was observed once. This sequence joins TRBV28 and TRBJ1-2, with no clear D. Trimming pared 2 bases from V and 8 bases from J, leaving 12 bases between. The CDR3 is 13 residues long. In germline, CDR1 is MDHEN, CDR2 SYDVKM. CDR3 DNA: TGTGCCAGCAGTTTAAGTATGCTTACGGGCTACACCTTC. It codes for CASSLSMLTGYTF.

This rearrangement joins TRBV6-2 or TRBV6-3 to TRBJ1-3, with a tentative D call TRBD1 (5 bases). CDR1 MNHEY and CDR2 SVGEGT come from the germline V gene. The CDR3 runs to 14 residues. V was clipped by 7 bases and J by 2 bases, with 12 bases between them. The CDR3 DNA sequence: TGTGCCAGCAACGGTAGGGGCACTGGAAACACCATATATTTT. The encoded protein is CASNGRGTGNTIYF.

V and J are TRBV29-1 and TRBJ1-2; a weak D match, TRBD1 (6 bases). Germline assignment: CDR1 SQVTM and CDR2 ANQGSEA. V lost 6 bases and J 2 bases, leaving 16 bases between the germline ends. This CDR3 is 14 amino acids long. The CDR3 nucleotides read TGCAGCGTAGAATGGTCAGGGGAAAACTATGGCTACACCTTC. Translation: CSVEWSGENYGYTF.

This clonotype was detected many times. V is TRBV7-6 and J is TRBJ2-7; D is ambiguous. Germline V lookup: CDR1 SGHVS, CDR2 FNYEAQ. V shed 5 bases and J shed 0 bases, with 8 bases lying between them. The length of the CDR3 is 13 residues. The CDR3 region has the DNA TGTGCCAGCAGCACCCTCGACTCCTACGAGCAGTACTTC. Protein product: CASSTLDSYEQYF.

This clonotype came up a few times. The genes are TRBV29-1 and TRBJ2-1, with D perhaps matching TRBD2 (5 bases). V was shortened by 8 bases and J by 7 bases, with 15 bases between the two germline ends. Germline V gene data show CDR1 as SQVTM and CDR2 as ANQGSEA. The CDR3 is 12 residues long. The CDR3: CSISSGLNEQFF. CDR3 coding DNA: TGCAGCATCTCGTCGGGGTTAAATGAGCAGTTCTTC.

This clonotype was found many times. Sequence at one end of the junction differs from germline and may be a read error. V gene TRBV7-9 combines with J gene TRBJ2-7, with D maybe TRBD2 (5 bases). The germline V gene encodes CDR1 SEHNR and CDR2 FQNEAQ (reference sequence). The CDR3 contains 12 residues. The CDR3 DNA reads TGTGCCAGCAGTTCGGACTGGATTTCGTGGGCTTTC. It specifies CASSSDWISWAF.

The sample holds many counts of this clonotype. The rearrangement links TRBV7-9 to TRBJ2-1, with 10 bases fitting TRBD2. Germline V gene data show CDR1 as SEHNR and CDR2 as FQNEAQ (reference sequence). This CDR3 contains 16 residues. Losses at the gene ends were 4 bases for V and 7 bases for J; bases not matched to a gene: 10. The CDR3 DNA sequence: TGTGCCAGCAGCTCCCAACTAGCGGGGACTAAGAATGAGCAGTTCTTC. Protein sequence: CASSSQLAGTKNEQFF.

The V and J genes are TRBV29-1 and TRBJ1-5, with D hard to call. In germline, CDR1 is SQVTM, CDR2 ANQGSEA. Trimming stripped 4 bases from V and 1 base from J, with 5 bases between. This CDR3 is 12 amino acids long. CDR3 nucleotide sequence: TGCAGCGTTGCGCAGAGCAATCAGCCCCAGCATTTT. This sequence encodes CSVAQSNQPQHF.

In this sample, this clonotype turned up a few times. The chain combines TRBV20-1 with TRBJ2-6; 9 bases are shared with TRBD2. Germline V lookup: CDR1 DFQATT, CDR2 SNEGSKA (reference sequence). J gave up 0 bases and V 0 bases, and 6 bases lay outside the gene matches. The CDR3 contains 18 residues. The CDR3 bases are TGCAGTGCTAGAGATCTAGCGGGGTACAGCTCTGGGGCCAACGTCCTGACTTTC. Its translation is CSARDLAGYSSGANVLTF.

This sequence joins TRBV6-1 and TRBJ1-2; D is unresolved. The CDR3 is made up of 14 amino acids. CDR1 is MNHNS and CDR2 is SASEGT in the germline V gene. V lost 6 bases and J lost 4, with 15 bases in between. CDR3 residues: CASRHPTEAYGYTF. In nucleotides, the CDR3 is TGTGCCAGCAGGCACCCGACGGAGGCCTATGGCTACACCTTC.

The CDR3: CASGTLSPLHF. Here the CDR3 DNA reads TGTGCCAGTGGGACACTTTCACCCCTCCACTTT. The chain has TRBV19 and TRBJ1-6; a possible D gene is TRBD1 (6 bases). CDR3 length equals 11 residues. The V and J ends lost 8 bases and 9 bases respectively, with 8 bases between them. Per the germline V gene, CDR1 is LNHDA and CDR2 is SQIVND (reference sequence).

This chain links TRBV6-2 or TRBV6-3 with TRBJ2-2; 7 nucleotides line up with TRBD2. This CDR3 is 13 amino acids long. Germline V gives CDR1 MNHEY, CDR2 SVGEGT. V shed 2 bases and J 8 bases; nucleotides not matched to a gene: 2. CDR3 nucleotides: TGTGCCAGCAGTTACGCGCGGGAGGGGGAGCTGTTTTTT. Its translation is CASSYAREGELFF.